Below, 26 T cell receptor beta chains from the same sample are listed, as sequenced in a study of tumor and adjacent non-tumor tissue in lung cancer. The template was RNA from unsorted bulk tissue. Three rounds of nested PCR, following a modified ARM-PCR protocol, produced the TCRbeta library. One entry per CDR3 protein, called by TCRdb with MiXCR from the multiplex PCR reads. The table includes about 68,000 distinct CDR3 sequences, 55% to 70% detected once. The source material was lung tumor tissue. The receptors stem from a man in his forties or fifties with non-small cell lung cancer.

This clonotype was counted only a few times. The chain combines TRBV18 with TRBJ1-1; D is unclear. V dropped 7 bases and J dropped 1 base, with 13 bases sitting between them. The CDR3 totals 14 residues. Germline lookup yields CDR1 KGHSH and CDR2 LQKENI. This CDR3 reads CASWPGNENTEAFF. As DNA, the CDR3 is TGTGCCAGCTGGCCGGGGAACGAGAACACTGAAGCTTTCTTT. Complete variable domain (other parts from reference TRBV18 and TRBJ1-1): NAGVMQNPRHLVRRRGQEARLRCSPMKGHSHVYWYRQLPEEGLKFMVYLQKENIIDESGMPKERFSAEFPKEGPSILRIQQVVRGDSAAYFCASWPGNENTEAFFGQGTRLTVV.

With regard to this clonotype: A much larger clone lies one base from this, so it may be a read error. The CDR3 carries no conserved terminal phenylalanine or tryptophan, so it likely arises from a read error. The chain combines TRBV28 with TRBJ1-2; D possibly corresponds to TRBD1 (5 bases). The CDR3 is 14 residues long. V lost 3 bases and J 2 bases, leaving 10 bases between the germline ends. The germline CDR1 and CDR2 sequences are MDHEN and SYDVKM. This CDR3 reads CASSLTGANYGYTL. The CDR3 bases are TGTGCCAGCAGTTTGACCGGGGCCAACTATGGCTACACCCTC.

Notes on this clonotype: One end of the junction varies from germline; a read error may be responsible. The chain has TRBV29-1 and TRBJ1-1; no clear D gene. The CDR3 is 13 residues long. CDR1 SQVTM and CDR2 ANQGSEA come from the germline V gene. The CDR3: CSVEIQQNTEAFF. CDR3 bases: TGCAGCGTTGAAATACAGCAAAACACCGAAGCTTTCTTT.

This clonotype was seen once. Just one base apart from a much larger clone, this may be a read error. The rearrangement links TRBV5-1 to TRBJ2-1, with TRBD1 identical over 8 bases. In germline, CDR1 is SGHRS, CDR2 YFSETQ. There are 14 residues in the CDR3. CDR3 residues: CASSPGTGYTEQFF. CDR3 sequence (DNA): TGCGCCAGCAGTCCCGGGACAGGATACACTGAGCAGTTCTTC.

About this clonotype: A much larger clonotype is one base distant, so this may be a read error. The missing conserved phenylalanine or tryptophan at the end of this CDR3 makes a read error likely. V is TRBV11-2 and J is TRBJ2-7; D is unclear. The V end lost 2 bases, the J end lost 0 bases, and 11 bases lay between the germline ends. Germline CDR1 reads SGHAT; CDR2 reads FQNNGV. The CDR3 runs 15 residues. CDR3 sequence (DNA): TGTGCCAGCAGCTTACTGAGGACGAGCTCCTACGAGCAGTACATC. This translates into CASSLLRTSSYEQYI.

This clonotype was found once. This chain connects TRBV6-5 to TRBJ2-3; D is possibly TRBD2 (6 bases). Germline loops: CDR1 MNHEY, CDR2 SVGAGI. The CDR3 sequence is 18 residues long. Trimming removed 6 bases from V and 7 bases from J, with 29 bases in between. The CDR3, as DNA: TGTGCCAGCAGCCGTAGCCCTGGGTCGGGACTGGGTATGAATACGCAGTATTTT. It codes for CASSRSPGSGLGMNTQYF.

To note about this clonotype: A much larger clone is a single base away; this may be a read error. The chain links TRBV5-5 to TRBJ2-1, with unresolved D. This CDR3 has 13 residues. Germline V gene lookup returns CDR1 SGHKS and CDR2 YYEKEE (reference sequence). This CDR3 reads CASSLEGLNDQFF. Written as DNA, the CDR3 is TGTGCCAGCAGCTTGGAAGGCCTAAATGACCAGTTCTTC.

This clonotype occurred a few times. Here the CDR3 omits its conserved ending phenylalanine or tryptophan, so a read error is the likely source. The CDR3, as DNA: TGTGCCGGCAGCACTAGCGGGAGGAGGTACGAGCAGTACCTC. Its protein is CAGSTSGRRYEQYL. The gene calls are TRBV7-9 and TRBJ2-7; 12 nucleotides align to TRBD2. Germline V gene data show CDR1 as SEHNR and CDR2 as FQNEAQ (reference sequence). The CDR3 runs to 14 residues.

The chain recombines TRBV28 with TRBJ2-7; D possibly corresponds to TRBD2 (6 bases). There are 14 residues in the CDR3. Germline-derived CDR1 and CDR2 are MDHEN and SYDVKM. With 5 bases removed from V and 6 bases from J, the gap between germline ends came to 17 bases. CDR3 amino acids: CASSPSGCRGEQYF. The DNA of the CDR3 is TGTGCCAGCAGTCCCAGCGGGTGCCGGGGCGAGCAGTACTTC.

This chain connects TRBV5-1 to TRBJ2-5; D is unclear. CDR1 is SGHRS and CDR2 is YFSETQ in the germline V gene. The length of the CDR3 is 12 residues. V shed 1 base and J shed 5 bases, with 6 bases lying between them. The CDR3 loop reads CASSLNSETQYF. CDR3 DNA: TGCGCCAGCAGCTTGAATTCCGAGACCCAGTACTTC.

The rearrangement uses TRBV2 and TRBJ2-3; D is unresolved. The germline gives CDR1 SNHLY, CDR2 FYNNEI. The length of the CDR3 is 15 residues. V was trimmed by 10 bases and J by 0 bases, leaving 17 bases between them. The CDR3 here is CATKGRISSTDTQYF. For the CDR3, the DNA is TGTGCCACCAAAGGACGGATAAGTAGCACAGATACGCAGTATTTT.

This clonotype was observed at least ten times. The rearrangement joins TRBV20-1 to TRBJ2-7; 11 nucleotides match TRBD2. This CDR3 has 17 residues. CDR1 is DFQATT and CDR2 is SNEGSKA in the germline V gene (reference sequence). The ends lost 0 bases at V and 5 bases at J; junction bases unmatched: 12. CDR3 in DNA: TGCAGTGCTAGAGATCAACTAGCGGGAGCACTTCCCCACGAGCAGTACTTC. Amino acid sequence: CSARDQLAGALPHEQYF.

The chain uses TRBV29-1 and TRBJ2-5; TRBD2 matches at 8 bases. The V gene's germline CDR1 is SQVTM and CDR2 ANQGSEA. Germline trimming cut 7 bases from V and 4 bases from J; bases unmatched to any gene: 11. The CDR3 consists of 14 residues. CDR3 sequence (DNA): TGCAGCGCCGGGGGGGTGGGGGGAGGAGAGACCCAGTACTTC. It codes for CSAGGVGGGETQYF.

The chain combines TRBV10-3 with TRBJ2-5; either TRBD1 or TRBD2 may supply D (6 bases each). Germline loops: CDR1 ENHRY, CDR2 SYGVKD. This CDR3 is 12 amino acids long. The germline V and J ends were trimmed by 11 bases and 4 bases, with 14 bases remaining between them. In DNA form, the CDR3 reads TGTGCCCCAATCGGGGGCGGAGAGACCCAGTACTTC. It yields the protein CAPIGGGETQYF.

This clonotype was counted between two and nine times. Being one base from a much bigger clone, this may be a read error. V gene TRBV6-5 combines with J gene TRBJ2-7; D remains ambiguous. CDR1 is MNHEY, CDR2 SVGAGI, per germline. The length of the CDR3 is 13 residues. The germline V and J ends were trimmed by 6 bases and 3 bases, with 12 bases remaining between them. The CDR3 loop is CASRPGRNYEQYF. DNA for the CDR3: TGTGCCAGCAGACCCGGACGGAACTACGAGCAGTACTTC.

The chain carries TRBV28 and TRBJ2-6, with TRBD2 matching over 11 bases. CDR1 is MDHEN, CDR2 SYDVKM, per germline. V shed 6 bases and J 0 bases; nucleotides not matched to a gene: 7. The CDR3 is 18 residues long. The CDR3 coding sequence is TGTGCCAGCAGCCCAGGTAGCGGGAGGGCCTCTGGGGCCAACGTCCTGACTTTC. Protein product: CASSPGSGRASGANVLTF.

On this clonotype itself: The junction departs from germline at one end; a sequencing error may be responsible. The chain links TRBV6-6 to TRBJ1-6; D perhaps matches TRBD1 (6 bases). Looked up from germline, CDR1 is MNHNY and CDR2 is SVGAGI (reference sequence). This CDR3 is built from 14 residues. The CDR3 is CASSQQGGNSPLHF. CDR3 DNA sequence: TGTGCAAGCAGTCAACAGGGAGGCAATTCACCCCTCCACTTT.

The table lists this clonotype with many counts. The chain carries TRBV4-1 and TRBJ1-2, with D possibly being TRBD1 (5 bases). The germline gives CDR1 MGHRA, CDR2 YSYEKL. The CDR3 has 14 residues. Trimming took 0 bases from V and 8 from J, leaving 13 bases between them. CDR3: CASSQDIPNRGYTF. CDR3 coding DNA: TGCGCCAGCAGCCAAGATATACCAAACAGGGGCTACACCTTC.

This clonotype has at least ten counts. The chain combines TRBV6-5 with TRBJ2-7; TRBD1 matches at 7 bases. CDR3 length: 17 residues. Trimming removed 2 bases from V and 4 bases from J; junction bases left unmatched: 14. CDR1 and CDR2 (germline): MNHEY, SVGAGI. CDR3 sequence (DNA): TGTGCCAGCAGTTACCCTCGACAGGGAGAATGGTCATACGAGCAGTACTTC. Its protein is CASSYPRQGEWSYEQYF.

Worth noting for this clonotype: A read error may be the cause here, since a much bigger clone is one base away. The V call is TRBV10-3, the J call TRBJ2-7; TRBD1 might be the D (5 bases). The germline gives CDR1 ENHRY, CDR2 SYGVKD. The CDR3 sequence is 13 residues long. The V end lost 7 bases, the J end lost 4 bases, and 14 bases lay between the germline ends. The CDR3 DNA sequence: TGTGCCATCATTGACCTGCAGGGTTACGAGCAGTACTTC. Amino acids: CAIIDLQGYEQYF.

The rearrangement links TRBV5-1 to TRBJ2-5; TRBD2 is a possible D gene (5 bases). The CDR3 loop spans 14 amino acids. CDR1 is SGHRS and CDR2 is YFSETQ in the germline V gene. The germline V and J ends were trimmed by 5 bases and 5 bases, with 16 bases remaining between them. The DNA of the CDR3 is TGCGCCAGCAGGGTTCTGCCGGGAAGGGAGACCCAGTACTTC. Encoded protein: CASRVLPGRETQYF. Based on the CDR3 plus reference TRBV5-1 and TRBJ2-5, the full variable domain is KAGVTQTPRYLIKTRGQQVTLSCSPISGHRSVSWYQQTPGQGLQFLFEYFSETQRNKGNFPGRFSGRQFSNSRSEMNVSTLELGDSALYLCASRVLPGRETQYFGPGTRLLVL.

On this clonotype: The junction departs from germline at one end; a sequencing error may be responsible. The chain links TRBV6-2 or TRBV6-3 to TRBJ1-5; D not resolved. The CDR3 runs 12 residues. CDR1 MNHEY and CDR2 SVGEGT come from the germline V gene. The CDR3 DNA is TGTGCCAGGAGTAGTGGGGTTCAGTCCCAGCATTTT. This sequence encodes CARSSGVQSQHF.

The chain has TRBV5-1 and TRBJ2-2, with D uncertain. The CDR3 spans 14 residues. Germline CDR1 SGHRS, CDR2 YFSETQ. The germline V and J ends were trimmed by 4 bases and 5 bases, with 12 bases remaining between them. The CDR3 coding sequence is TGCGCCAGCAGCCCCCTTGACACGACCGGGGAGCTGTTTTTT. Amino acids: CASSPLDTTGELFF. Filled out from reference TRBV5-1 and TRBJ2-2, the complete variable domain reads KAGVTQTPRYLIKTRGQQVTLSCSPISGHRSVSWYQQTPGQGLQFLFEYFSETQRNKGNFPGRFSGRQFSNSRSEMNVSTLELGDSALYLCASSPLDTTGELFFGEGSRLTVL.

Many counts were recorded for this clonotype. V and J are TRBV13 and TRBJ1-2; D unclear. The V end was cut by 3 bases, the J end by 4 bases, with 12 bases between. The germline gives CDR1 PRHDT, CDR2 FYEKMQ (reference sequence). The CDR3 is 14 amino acids. The DNA of the CDR3 is TGTGCCAGCAGCTTGGTGCTCGACCTCTATGGCTACACCTTC. Translating gives CASSLVLDLYGYTF.

The chain employs TRBV20-1 and TRBJ1-5; 9 nucleotides line up with TRBD1. The CDR3 is 13 residues long. Germline CDR1 reads DFQATT; CDR2 reads SNEGSKA (reference sequence). V lost 2 bases and J lost 7; bases outside the gene matches: 3. The CDR3 spells CSARPDRGQPQHF. CDR3 nucleotides: TGCAGTGCTAGACCCGACAGGGGGCAGCCCCAGCATTTT.

The chain carries TRBV24-1 and TRBJ2-3; 10 bases are shared with TRBD1. J lost 4 bases, V lost 6 bases, and 9 bases had no gene match. This CDR3 is built from 16 residues. Germline-derived CDR1 and CDR2 are KGHDR and SFDVKD. CDR3 sequence: CATSSPLTGGADTQYF. The DNA for the CDR3 is TGTGCCACCAGTTCCCCATTGACAGGGGGCGCAGATACGCAGTATTTT.